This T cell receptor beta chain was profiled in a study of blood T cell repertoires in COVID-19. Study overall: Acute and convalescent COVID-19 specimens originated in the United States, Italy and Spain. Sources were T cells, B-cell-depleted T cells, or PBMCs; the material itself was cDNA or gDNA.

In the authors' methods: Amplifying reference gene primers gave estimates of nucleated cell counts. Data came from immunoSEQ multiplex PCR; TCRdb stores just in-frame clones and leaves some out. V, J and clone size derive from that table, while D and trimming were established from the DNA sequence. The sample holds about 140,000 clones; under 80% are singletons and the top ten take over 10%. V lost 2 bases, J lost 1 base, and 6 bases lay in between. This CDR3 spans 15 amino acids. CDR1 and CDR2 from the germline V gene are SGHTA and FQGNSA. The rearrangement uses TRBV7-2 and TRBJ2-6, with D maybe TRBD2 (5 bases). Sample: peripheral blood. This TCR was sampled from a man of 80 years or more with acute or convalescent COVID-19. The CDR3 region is CASSLRDSGANVLTF. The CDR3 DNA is TGTGCCAGCAGCTTACGGGATTCTGGGGCCAACGTCCTGACTTTC.